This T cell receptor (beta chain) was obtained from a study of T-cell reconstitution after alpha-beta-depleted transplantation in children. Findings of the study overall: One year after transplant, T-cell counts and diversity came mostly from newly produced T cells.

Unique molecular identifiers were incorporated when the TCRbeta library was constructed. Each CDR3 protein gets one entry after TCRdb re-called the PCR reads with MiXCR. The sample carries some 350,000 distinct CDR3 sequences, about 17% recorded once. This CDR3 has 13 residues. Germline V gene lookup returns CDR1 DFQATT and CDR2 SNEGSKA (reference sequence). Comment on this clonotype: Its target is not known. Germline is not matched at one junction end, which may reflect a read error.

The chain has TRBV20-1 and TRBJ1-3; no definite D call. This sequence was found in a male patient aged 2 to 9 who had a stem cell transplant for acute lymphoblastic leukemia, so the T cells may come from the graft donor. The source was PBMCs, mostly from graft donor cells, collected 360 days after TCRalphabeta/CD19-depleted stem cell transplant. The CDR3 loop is CSASAGIGNTIYF. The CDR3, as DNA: TGTAGTGCTAGCGCGGGGATCGGAAACACCATATATTTT.